This T cell receptor beta chain derives from a study of cytomegalovirus exposure and HLA in healthy donors. Study at large: A data release that came early held some 79 million unique TCRs from HLA-typed donors.

Whole-study findings and limits: With later analysis, a missense DCLRE1C variant became linked to TCR beta V- and J-gene trimming. It has been reported that TCR beta sequences accurately predicted the HLA-A and HLA-B alleles of most subjects. By a later analysis, the bulk of CMV-associated TCR beta chains appeared HLA-restricted.

Comments on this clone: What it binds is unknown.

V lost 2 bases and J lost 2, with 11 bases in between. Germline V gene sequence: CDR1 SGHTA, CDR2 FQGTGA. The CDR3 runs 15 residues. The PCR made use of 60 Vbeta and 13 Jbeta primers. Assay used: immunoSEQ multiplex PCR; TCRdb lists only in-frame clones, some missing. Here the sample spans 55,000 to 70,000 clones, around 68% being singletons. Sequenced: PBMCs. The V and J genes are TRBV7-3 and TRBJ2-3; tentative D call: TRBD2 (5 bases). The TCR comes from a man aged 35 to 55 in good health and CMV-seropositive. CDR3 coding DNA: TGTGCCAGCAGCTTAGGTTCAGCGGCCACAGATACGCAGTATTTT. This gives the protein CASSLGSAATDTQYF.